This T cell receptor (beta chain) was sequenced in a study of shared clonotypes between healthy human individuals (dated by TCRdb to the early 2020s). Concerning the study at large: The cohort included three men and two women between 18 and 49 years of age. For each donor, three plates each were used for CD4 naive and CD4 memory, two plates were used for CD8 naive, and one plate was used for CD8 memory. To estimate repertoire size and how much clonotypes are shared between individuals, the study performed deep sequencing of blood TCR repertoires from roughly five healthy adults. Libraries were prepared and TCR repertoires were sequenced by different laboratories using diverse techniques, in order to increase sequencing depth and limit assay-specific biases. Between about 0.8 and 9 billion PBMCs per donor were obtained by leukapheresis. Summary of the overall study and its limitations: Estimated clonotype richness was generally larger for naive than for memory subsets. Even with the large sequencing depth, rarefaction of the sorted-subset datasets indicated that sequencing was incomplete. Because the study included only a small number of donors, the genetic and exposure-history diversity represented was limited. Compared with non-shared clonotypes, the clonotypes found in all four sorted-subset donors had higher generation probabilities. Pairwise subsampling led to the expectation that sequencing depth would affect the degree of clonotype sharing among donors. Sampling was restricted to blood, and TCR repertoires in tissues likely differ from the TCR repertoires found in blood. Across a handful of donors, roughly 5% of naive CD4, roughly 3.5% of naive CD8, 2% to 2.5% of memory CD4, and approximately 0.42% of memory CD8 clonotypes were shared.

The donors were healthy, HIV-negative adults with no recently reported acute infections or vaccinations. Every donor was a Caucasian adult residing in Nashville, Tennessee, USA. CD4+ T cells were enriched by magnetic negative selection, after which naive cells were positively selected on CD45RA and the negative fraction was taken as the memory subset. After blood collection by leukapheresis, PBMCs were isolated using Ficoll-Histopaque density gradient centrifugation and then cryopreserved in the vapor phase of liquid nitrogen. Analytical flow cytometry was used to check the purity and quantity of every magnetically sorted T cell population. From each sorted fraction, genomic DNA was isolated and quantified by UV absorbance on a Nanodrop 2000c. CDR1 SGHNT and CDR2 YYREEE were looked up in the germline V gene (reference sequence). At the junction V is shortened by 5 bases and J by 4 bases, with 15 bases in between. The CDR3 runs 14 amino acids, cysteine and phenylalanine included. This entry keeps only the CDR3 DNA: 42 bases, framed from base 1.

Worth noting for this clone: Its antigen specificity is not known. No clone much larger than this one lies a single base away; base qualities are absent.

TCR CDR3 regions were amplified from genomic DNA by multiplex PCR using the deep immunoSEQ assay. Extracted genomic DNA from each cell subset was spread evenly across all wells of several immunoSEQ 96-well plates, with each plate serving as a replicate. For sorted subsets, each replicate PCR was loaded with 150 to 250 ng genomic DNA, equivalent to about 30,000 T cell genomes. Purified libraries were quantified with a Qubit 3.0 fluorometer, sized on a Bioanalyzer 2100, and re-quantified with the KAPA Library Quantification kit. Every immunoSEQ 96-well plate was sequenced on a separate single-read 150-cycle Illumina NextSeq 550 flow cell. Turning to the authors' computational methods: The immunoSEQ output contained only junctional sequences without quality scores, so filtering could not match that applied to full-length reads. Sequences were annotated with PyIR, a Python wrapper for IgBLAST v1.9, and V/J genes and CDR3 were assigned using IMGT germline references. Reads were filtered out if the reads had weak V/J assignments (E-value above 1e-6), no CDR3, stop codons, out-of-frame junctions, or ambiguous translated residues. V3J clonotypes were defined as sequences sharing an identical inferred V gene, J gene, and CDR3 amino acid sequence. The percentage overlap between two repertoires was calculated by dividing the number of shared unique clonotypes by the size of the smaller repertoire. Richness of each repertoire was evaluated using RTK rarefaction, the Chao1 estimator, and Recon v2.1 estimates of unobserved clonotypes. Generation probabilities were computed with OLGA for all TCRbeta clonotypes obtained by the gDNA method from four donors. Not all clones reach the TCRdb copy of this immuneACCESS table, which keeps in-frame sequences only. Checked studies attribute under half of the gap to unresolved V genes and leave the rest unexplained. The D gene and trimming were derived from the DNA, and the V and J assignments and clone size from that table. The table for this sample lists about 2.3 million clones; less than 95% of them were counted only once. Together, the top ten hold 0.3% to 0.45% of the sample.

Sequencing used naive CD4+ T cells from PBMCs. Interpreted using the paper, the cell subset or site label stands for: CD45RA+ positively selected. This TCR was sampled from a man aged 18 to 35 in good health. Some clones in this sample may be carry-over from other donors' samples. The chain uses TRBV5-4 and TRBJ1-1, with TRBD1 as a weak D call on 5 bases. The DNA sequence is as follows: TGTGCCAGCAGATCGGGGGGAAGAGGCACTGAAGCTTTCTTT. Its protein is CASRSGGRGTEAFF.